These T cell receptor beta chains were read from a single sample in a study of radiation and T cells in renal cell carcinoma. The repertoire was sequenced with immunoSEQ multiplex PCR; TCRdb's copy has only in-frame clones and lacks some. The sample yields 100,000 to 150,000 clones, around 83% seen once. The input for sequencing was blood, taken from a patient whose treatment included radiotherapy and nephrectomy. The origin of the receptors is an older woman with renal cell carcinoma. Each CDR3 is given without its conserved first and last residue. The D gene is left open where the match is weak. The size field is filled for only some rows; it gives once, few, many or a size class.

TRBV5-4	-	once	TRBJ2-7	ASSTDSYEQY
TRBV11-2	TRBD1	-	TRBJ1-1	ASSFGSGTVNTEAF
TRBV2	TRBD1	-	TRBJ2-7	ASGTGVNEQY
TRBV9	TRBD2	many	TRBJ2-7	ASSVVPGGSYEQY
TRBV13	-	-	TRBJ2-2	ASDRKNTGELF
TRBV7-9	TRBD1	-	TRBJ1-3	ASSGQGQGGNTIY
TRBV7-2	-	-	TRBJ1-3	ASSFRPGFSGNTIY
TRBV2	TRBD1	few	TRBJ2-2	ASKPTGALAGELF
TRBV6-1	TRBD1	-	TRBJ2-2	ASSEGGQGPTGELF
TRBV4-3	TRBD1	-	TRBJ1-1	ASSPMLQGAEAF
TRBV2	-	once	TRBJ1-2	ASSEGGAVGGYT
TRBV28	-	once	TRBJ2-7	ASSLYGVYEQY
TRBV18	-	-	TRBJ2-6	ASSPQGASGANVLT
TRBV6-1	TRBD2	-	TRBJ2-7	ASSSAGDQY
TRBV10-1	-	-	TRBJ2-7	ATNPEGYEQY
TRBV7-9	TRBD2	once	TRBJ2-3	ASSPTSGGSDTQY
TRBV28	-	-	TRBJ2-1	ASSSTYNEQF
TRBV27	-	-	TRBJ2-7	ASSGRQGGYEQY
TRBV7-9	TRBD1	once	TRBJ1-6	ASSEGTGGPPLH